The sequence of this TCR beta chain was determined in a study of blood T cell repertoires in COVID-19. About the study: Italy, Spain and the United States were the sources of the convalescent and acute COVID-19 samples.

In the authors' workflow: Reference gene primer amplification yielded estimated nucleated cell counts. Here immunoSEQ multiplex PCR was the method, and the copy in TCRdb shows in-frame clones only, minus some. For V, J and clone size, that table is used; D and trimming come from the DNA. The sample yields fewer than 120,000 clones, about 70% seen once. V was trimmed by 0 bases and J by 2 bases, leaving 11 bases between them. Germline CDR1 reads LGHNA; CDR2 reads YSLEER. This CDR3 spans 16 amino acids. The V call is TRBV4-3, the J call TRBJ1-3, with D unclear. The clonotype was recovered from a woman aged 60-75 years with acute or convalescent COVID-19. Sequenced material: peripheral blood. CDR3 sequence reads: CASSQDSEVTGNTIYF. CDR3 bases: TGCGCCAGCAGCCAAGATTCAGAAGTTACTGGAAACACCATATATTTT.